This is a list of T cell receptor beta chains from one sample in a study of blood T cell repertoires in COVID-19. Profiled with immunoSEQ multiplex PCR; TCRdb holds only in-frame clones, not every one. Of 95,000 to 100,000 clones listed, more than 65% are singletons. Sample: peripheral blood. Receptors were obtained from a woman aged 80 or older with active or convalescent COVID-19. CDR3s include the opening cysteine and the closing phenylalanine or tryptophan. The order of the fields is clone size, D gene, V gene, J gene, CDR3 protein, CDR3 DNA. D genes are given only for firm matches. For some rows the clone size is stated as once, few or many, or as a class when expanded; others skip it.

size: -; D: TRBD1; V: TRBV7-8; J: TRBJ2-2; CDR3: CASSLATGQGYGGELFF; DNA: TGTGCCAGCAGCTTAGCGACCGGACAGGGGTATGGCGGGGAGCTGTTTTTT
size: -; D: TRBD1; V: TRBV27; J: TRBJ2-1; CDR3: CASPDRESEASYNEQFF; DNA: TGTGCCAGCCCGGACAGGGAATCTGAAGCATCCTACAATGAGCAGTTCTTC
size: -; D: -; V: TRBV29-1; J: TRBJ2-3; CDR3: CSVEVGGDTQYF; DNA: TGCAGCGTTGAAGTCGGAGGAGATACGCAGTATTTT
size: -; D: TRBD2; V: TRBV7-7; J: TRBJ2-1; CDR3: CASSLEGSGANEQFF; DNA: TGTGCCAGCAGCTTAGAGGGTAGCGGGGCCAATGAGCAGTTCTTC
size: -; D: TRBD2; V: TRBV29-1; J: TRBJ2-1; CDR3: CSVEDYWREVSYNEQFF; DNA: TGCAGCGTTGAAGATTATTGGCGGGAGGTCTCCTACAATGAGCAGTTCTTC
size: few; D: TRBD2; V: TRBV7-9; J: TRBJ2-7; CDR3: CASSSPSGPPYEQYF; DNA: TGTGCCAGCAGCTCCCCTAGCGGCCCACCCTACGAGCAGTACTTC
size: -; D: TRBD2; V: TRBV5-1; J: TRBJ2-5; CDR3: CASSSVLVRTRECQTQYF; DNA: TGTGCCAGCAGCTCGGTTTTGGTCAGAACGCGGGAGTGTCAGACCCAGTACTTC
size: -; D: -; V: TRBV15; J: TRBJ2-1; CDR3: CATSRGSYNEQFF; DNA: TGTGCCACCAGTAGGGGGTCATACAATGAGCAGTTCTTC
size: -; D: -; V: TRBV2; J: TRBJ1-5; CDR3: CASSLQGSDQPQHF; DNA: TGTGCCAGCAGTCTTCAGGGGAGCGATCAGCCCCAGCATTTT
size: -; D: TRBD2; V: TRBV19; J: TRBJ2-7; CDR3: CASSRKAGSYYEQYF; DNA: TGTGCCAGTAGCCGAAAAGCGGGATCGTACTACGAGCAGTACTTC
size: -; D: TRBD2; V: TRBV9; J: TRBJ2-1; CDR3: CASSVDSGSYNEQFF; DNA: TGTGCCAGCAGCGTAGACAGCGGGAGCTACAATGAGCAGTTCTTC
size: -; D: TRBD2; V: TRBV5-1; J: TRBJ2-1; CDR3: CASSSGLAATSGNEQFF; DNA: TGCGCCAGCAGCTCGGGACTAGCGGCTACCTCGGGCAATGAGCAGTTCTTC
size: -; D: -; V: TRBV24-1; J: TRBJ1-1; CDR3: CATRGPGMNTEAFF; DNA: TGTGCCACCCGTGGCCCAGGGATGAACACTGAAGCTTTCTTT
size: -; D: -; V: TRBV19; J: TRBJ2-3; CDR3: CASSIGAGANTDTQYF; DNA: TGTGCCAGTAGTATAGGGGCAGGGGCCAACACAGATACGCAGTATTTT
size: -; D: TRBD1; V: TRBV20-1; J: TRBJ1-1; CDR3: CSASLEARTGFNTEAFF; DNA: TGCAGTGCTAGTTTGGAGGCAAGGACAGGGTTCAACACTGAAGCTTTCTTT
size: once; D: TRBD1; V: TRBV6-5; J: TRBJ2-5; CDR3: CASKGAGGAETQYF; DNA: TGTGCCAGCAAGGGTGCAGGGGGCGCGGAGACCCAGTACTTC
size: -; D: -; V: TRBV30; J: TRBJ2-7; CDR3: CAGELRGSYEQYF; DNA: TGTGCCGGAGAGTTGCGGGGATCCTACGAGCAGTACTTC
size: -; D: -; V: TRBV5-1; J: TRBJ1-1; CDR3: CASSPSTAPNTEAFF; DNA: TGCGCCAGCAGCCCGTCGACAGCTCCGAACACTGAAGCTTTCTTT
size: few; D: TRBD1; V: TRBV2; J: TRBJ1-6; CDR3: CASKDRGNYSPLHF; DNA: TGTGCCAGCAAAGACAGGGGAAACTATTCACCCCTCCACTTT
size: once; D: TRBD2; V: TRBV7-9; J: TRBJ2-2; CDR3: CASSLDQAGLAGSGELFF; DNA: TGTGCCAGCAGCTTAGATCAGGCTGGACTAGCGGGATCCGGGGAGCTGTTTTTT
size: -; D: TRBD2; V: TRBV6-2/TRBV6-3; J: TRBJ2-1; CDR3: CASSPGTSPNEQFF; DNA: TGTGCCAGCAGCCCCGGGACTAGCCCTAATGAGCAGTTCTTC
size: -; D: -; V: TRBV24-1; J: TRBJ1-1; CDR3: CATSVRENTEAFF; DNA: TGTGCCACCAGTGTCAGGGAGAACACTGAAGCTTTCTTT
size: -; D: TRBD1; V: TRBV28; J: TRBJ2-1; CDR3: CASRALGQGKRPEQFF; DNA: TGTGCCAGCAGGGCCTTGGGACAGGGGAAGAGGCCAGAGCAGTTCTTC
size: -; D: TRBD2; V: TRBV27; J: TRBJ2-3; CDR3: CASSLLTSGSVADTQYF; DNA: TGTGCCAGCAGTTTGCTGACTAGCGGGAGTGTTGCAGATACGCAGTATTTT
size: -; D: -; V: TRBV7-2; J: TRBJ2-5; CDR3: CASSLESGWETQYF; DNA: TGTGCCAGCAGCTTAGAATCCGGGTGGGAGACCCAGTACTTC
size: once; D: -; V: TRBV9; J: TRBJ2-2; CDR3: CASSAVQGPGELFF; DNA: TGTGCCAGCAGCGCCGTACAGGGTCCCGGGGAGCTGTTTTTT